A single sample is the source of the 7 T cell receptor beta chains below, sequenced in a study of blood T cell repertoires in COVID-19. Sequenced by immunoSEQ multiplex PCR; TCRdb stores in-frame clones only, minus some. The sample has approximately 170,000 clones, 70% to 90% seen once. Specimen: PBMCs or T cells enriched from blood (not recorded which). Receptors were obtained from a woman aged 18-29 years who had recovered from COVID-19.

Comments on this clone: The DNA is omitted, as the CDR3 cannot be located on it reliably, and the CDR3 follows TCRdb's listing. This chain links TRBV21-1 with TRBJ1-6; no check of the table's D call, TRBD1, against the DNA was made. TRBV21-1 is marked as a pseudogene. The CDR3 spans 19 residues, counting both ends. The chain's CDR3 is CASSKGDCVGTGTNSPLHF.

This clone was observed once. The genes are TRBV2 and TRBJ1-3, with 11 bases aligning to TRBD1. CDR3 length: 19 residues. V shed 6 bases and J 0 bases; nucleotides not matched to a gene: 13. Germline assignment: CDR1 SNHLY and CDR2 FYNNEI. The CDR3 loop is CASREWTGGLLISGNTIYF. CDR3 in DNA: TGTGCCAGCAGAGAATGGACAGGGGGCCTCCTCATCTCTGGAAACACCATATATTTT.

The chain couples TRBV14 to TRBJ2-2; 11 nucleotides match TRBD2. This CDR3 is built from 16 residues. V dropped 1 base and J dropped 8; count of bases not matched to a gene: 6. The germline gives CDR1 SGHDN, CDR2 FVKESK. Written as DNA, the CDR3 is TGTGCCAGCAGCCAAGTTAGCGGGAGGGCCGGAGGGGAGCTGTTTTTT. Translating it yields CASSQVSGRAGGELFF.

V and J are TRBV7-9 and TRBJ1-2; 8 bases line up with TRBD1. The CDR3 spans 17 residues. Per germline, CDR1 SEHNR and CDR2 FQNEAQ (reference sequence). The ends lost 1 base at V and 4 bases at J; junction bases unmatched: 11. The CDR3, as DNA: TGTGCCAGCAGCTTAGTAGGCAGGGGGCGACTTACCTATGGCTACACCTTC. Its protein product is CASSLVGRGRLTYGYTF.

This chain uses TRBV19 with TRBJ1-5; possible D gene TRBD1, 5 bases. This CDR3 comprises 14 residues. Trimming shortened V by 7 bases and J by 11 bases, and 21 bases separated the two germline ends. From germline, CDR1 is LNHDA and CDR2 SQIVND (reference sequence). In DNA form, the CDR3 reads TGTGCCAGTAATGCGTCCGAACTCGGGGGATCCCAGCATTTT. The encoded protein is CASNASELGGSQHF.

The chain joins TRBV9 to TRBJ2-3, with TRBD2 matching over 8 bases. The germline V gene has CDR1 SGDLS and CDR2 YYNGEE. V shed 0 bases and J 5 bases; nucleotides not matched to a gene: 5. The CDR3 spans 15 residues. DNA for the CDR3: TGTGCCAGCAGCGTAGATAGCGGGACGAGAGATACGCAGTATTTT. Encoded protein: CASSVDSGTRDTQYF.

This CDR3 reads CASSIPGGWAQYF. The CDR3 nucleotides are TGTGCCAGCAGCATACCGGGTGGGTGGGCCCAGTACTTC. The chain is built from TRBV28 and TRBJ2-5; no firm D call. Deletions cut 6 bases from V and 9 bases from J, with 17 bases between. The CDR3 has 13 amino acids. Per germline, CDR1 MDHEN and CDR2 SYDVKM.